This T cell receptor beta chain emerged from a study of untreated major depressive disorder. General study findings and limits: Private clones made up every subject's top five TRBV05-01 clones.

All participants were of European descent. Donors lacked major illness, comorbidities, regular medication, drug use, or heavy drinking. Per germline, CDR1 SGHTA and CDR2 FQGNSA. The CDR3 is 15 residues long. V dropped 3 bases and J dropped 7 bases, with 13 bases sitting between them. TCRdb's table, derived via immunoSEQ multiplex PCR, lists solely in-frame clones and lacks some. Among tens of thousands of clones listed, around 87% were seen once. On this clone itself: The antigen is not known.

This TCR was sampled from a young woman in good health. V and J are TRBV7-2 and TRBJ1-6; TRBD1 is a possible D gene (5 bases). The sequencing sample was made of CD4+ T cells from PBMCs. The chain's CDR3 is CASSLEGPENSPLHF. Here the CDR3 DNA reads TGTGCCAGCAGCTTGGAGGGGCCGGAAAATTCACCCCTCCACTTT. Drawing the rest from reference TRBV7-2 and TRBJ1-6, the complete variable domain is GAGVSQSPSNKVTEKGKDVELRCDPISGHTALYWYRQSLGQGLEFLIYFQGNSAPDKSGLPSDRFSAERTGGSVSTLTIQRTQQEDSAVYLCASSLEGPENSPLHFGNGTRLTVT.